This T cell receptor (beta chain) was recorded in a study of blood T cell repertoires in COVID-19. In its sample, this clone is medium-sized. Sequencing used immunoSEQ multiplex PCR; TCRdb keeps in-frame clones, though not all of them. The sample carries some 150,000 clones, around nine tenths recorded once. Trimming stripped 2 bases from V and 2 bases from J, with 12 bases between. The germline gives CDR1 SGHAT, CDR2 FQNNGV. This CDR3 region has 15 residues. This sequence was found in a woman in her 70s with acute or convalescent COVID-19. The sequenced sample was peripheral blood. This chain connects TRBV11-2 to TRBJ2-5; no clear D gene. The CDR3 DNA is TGTGCCAGCAGCTTACGGTCAGCGCTACAAGAGACCCAGTACTTC. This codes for CASSLRSALQETQYF. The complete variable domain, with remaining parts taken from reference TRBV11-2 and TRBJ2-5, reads EAGVAQSPRYKIIEKRQSVAFWCNPISGHATLYWYQQILGQGPKLLIQFQNNGVVDDSQLPKDRFSAERLKGVDSTLKIQPAKLEDSAVYLCASSLRSALQETQYFGPGTRLLVL.